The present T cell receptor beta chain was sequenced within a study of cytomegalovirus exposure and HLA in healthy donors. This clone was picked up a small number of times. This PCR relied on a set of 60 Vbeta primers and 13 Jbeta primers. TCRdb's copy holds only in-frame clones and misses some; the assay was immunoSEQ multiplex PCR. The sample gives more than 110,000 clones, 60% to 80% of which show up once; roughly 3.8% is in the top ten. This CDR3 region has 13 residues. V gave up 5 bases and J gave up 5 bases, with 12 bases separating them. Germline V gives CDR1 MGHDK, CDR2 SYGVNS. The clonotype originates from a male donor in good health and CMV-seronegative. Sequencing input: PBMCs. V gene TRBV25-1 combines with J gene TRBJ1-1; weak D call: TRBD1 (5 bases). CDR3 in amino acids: CASSQTGRTEAFF. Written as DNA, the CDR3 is TGTGCCAGCAGTCAAACAGGACGGACTGAAGCTTTCTTT.